The T cell receptor beta chain described here comes from a study of CD8+CD57+ T cells in acquired aplastic anemia. Genomic DNA templated the TCR beta VDJ and CDR3 profiling. TCRdb reprocessed the reads via MiXCR and lists one record per CDR3 protein. Among more than 250,000 distinct CDR3 sequences listed, roughly half were seen once. The CDR3 has 12 residues. Trimming took 3 bases from V and 8 from J, leaving 7 bases between them. This clonotype was counted many times. This chain connects TRBV12-3 or TRBV12-4 to TRBJ1-4; D is uncertain. The origin of this receptor is a human donor with severe aplastic anemia or a healthy control (not recorded which). Sequencing used sorted CD4+, CD8+, or CD8+CD57+ T cells (not recorded which) from PBMCs. This CDR3 reads CASSFDQEKLFF. The CDR3 bases are TGTGCCAGCAGTTTTGATCAGGAAAAACTGTTTTTT.